This TCR beta chain was observed in a study of T-cell memory formation after mild COVID-19 (dated by TCRdb to the early 2020s). Some background on the complete study: TCR sequence clusters from the two donors were largely donor specific. Longitudinal TCRalpha and TCRbeta repertoire sequencing tracked T-cell clones expanding and contracting after mild COVID-19 in a couple of donors. The cohort comprised two young, previously healthy adult volunteers, one female and one male.

The full study reports these points: Some responding clones were found in pre-infection memory, which suggests that pre-existing cross-reactive memory T cells took part in the SARS-CoV-2 response. Contracting CD4+ clones were found mainly in CM and EM memory subsets, while CD8+ clones were enriched in EMRA. Only two mild cases were covered in the study, and larger cohorts including severe cases with pre-infection samples were considered necessary. Clones that contracted from day 15 to 85 showed balanced CD4/CD8 phenotypes, whereas a second wave of clones that expanded from day 15 to 37 leaned towards CD4+. The second-wave clones that peaked on day 37 were not confirmed to be SARS-CoV-2 specific.

Clipping removes 1 base from V and 2 bases from J, with 3 as the unmatched junction base count. CDR1 and CDR2, per the germline V gene, are SGHTA and FQGTGA. The cysteine opens and the phenylalanine closes a CDR3 of 16 amino acids. Only CDR3 DNA is held: 48 bases, read in frame from base 1. This clonotype has only a few counts. Its specific antigen is unknown. Base qualities were left out, and no much larger clone turns up one base away. Ficoll-Paque density gradient centrifugation was used to isolate PBMCs. Reads for this sample came from an Illumina NovaSeq 6000. cDNA libraries for TCRalpha and TCRbeta were prepared by 5'RACE using constant-segment primers, with sample barcodes and unique molecular identifiers added. RNA was extracted from every sample with Trizol reagent. Libraries were amplified in two PCR steps, with a second sample barcode and Illumina TruSeq adapters added in the second step. Libraries were sequenced on an Illumina NovaSeq with 2 x 150 bp paired-end reads. Per the source publication's procedure: With migec v1.2.7, reads were demultiplexed and then collapsed into UMI-guided consensus sequences. With mixcr v2.1.11, UMI consensuses were aligned to TRA and TRB V and J templates and assembled into clonotypes. A clonotype was counted as expanded or contracted only when both edgeR and NoisET called the clonotype significant, with the noise models trained on biological replicates. For edgeR calls, the thresholds were a false discovery rate-adjusted p below 0.01 and a log2 fold-change of 1. As an exploratory analysis of dynamics, max-normalized trajectories of the 1000 most abundant clonotypes were examined with PCA combined with hierarchical clustering. Separately sequenced CD4+ and CD8+ repertoires were used to assign a CD4 or CD8 phenotype to each responding clone. TCRdb passed the public sequencing reads through fastp at Q25 and MiXCR, retaining productive beta sequences. Rows merge per CDR3 protein into single entries with the most common DNA and genes. The V and J calls follow TCRdb's processing rather than the paper's. The sample data list about 250,000 distinct CDR3 sequences, and over 15% of these were observed just once. Clones ranked in the top ten supply less than 2.5% of the sample.

Sequenced sample: PBMCs or a T cell subset sorted from them (not recorded which). This TCR was sampled from an adult woman who had mild COVID-19 (a few samples of this study predate the infection). The sample titles of this study are shuffled in the database, so cell type and time point are left out; the donor was told from shared clones. The V and J genes are TRBV7-3 and TRBJ2-2; the junction holds 8 bases that match TRBD1. The CDR3 reads CASSLMGQANTGELFF. The base sequence is TGTGCCAGCAGCTTAATGGGACAGGCAAACACCGGGGAGCTGTTTTTT.